Below, 29 T cell receptor beta chains from the same sample are listed, as sequenced in a study of Ad26.COV2.S vaccination and SARS-CoV-2 variants. The treatment: some 20 received Ad26.COV2.S at low or high dose, single or two shots; a few received placebo; per-sample allocation not given. Material that was analyzed had been drawn on day 63 after the first vaccine or placebo injection. Profiling relied on immunoSEQ multiplex PCR, and the TCRdb table lists in-frame clones only, not all of them. The sample lists roughly 700,000 clones, about 89% occurring once. The sample was peripheral blood, taken in a trial of Ad26.COV2.S vaccine versus placebo. The source of these receptors is a person aged 18 to 65 who received the Ad26.COV2.S COVID-19 vaccine or a placebo.

The DNA of the CDR3 is TGTGCCAGCAGCTTGTTAGGCGGGGAGCTGTTTTTT. This translates into CASSLLGGELFF. V usage is TRBV12-3 or TRBV12-4 and J usage is TRBJ2-2; D unresolved. This CDR3 contains 12 residues. V was trimmed by 6 bases and J by 7 bases, leaving 9 bases between them.

This clone has a handful of counts. The chain joins TRBV25-1 to TRBJ1-6, with TRBD1 identical over 7 bases. This CDR3 is 16 amino acids long. With 4 bases clipped from V and 1 base from J, the junction kept 4 bases outside the gene matches. Germline loops: CDR1 MGHDK, CDR2 SYGVNS. CDR3 in amino acids: CASSARGASYNSPLHF. Written as DNA, the CDR3 is TGTGCCAGCAGTGCCAGGGGGGCGTCCTATAATTCACCCCTCCACTTT.

V and J are TRBV7-9 and TRBJ2-5; D may be TRBD2 (5 bases). The length of the CDR3 is 15 residues. Germline-derived CDR1 and CDR2 are SEHNR and FQNEAQ (reference sequence). V was shortened by 1 base and J by 4 bases, with 13 bases between the two germline ends. CDR3 sequence reads: CASSLGGLGRETQYF. Here the CDR3 DNA reads TGTGCCAGCAGCTTAGGAGGACTGGGGAGAGAGACCCAGTACTTC.

V is TRBV19 and J is TRBJ1-5; D gene unclear. The CDR3 sequence is 15 residues long. Germline loops: CDR1 LNHDA, CDR2 SQIVND (reference sequence). V was trimmed by 5 bases and J by 1 base, leaving 12 bases between them. CDR3: CASSPRRMSNQPQHF. CDR3 sequence (DNA): TGTGCCAGTAGTCCGCGGAGAATGAGCAATCAGCCCCAGCATTTT. The full variable domain, its missing parts supplied by reference TRBV19 and TRBJ1-5, is DGGITQSPKYLFRKEGQNVTLSCEQNLNHDAMYWYRQDPGQGLRLIYYSQIVNDFQKGDIAEGYSVSREKKESFPLTVTSAQKNPTAFYLCASSPRRMSNQPQHFGDGTRLSIL.

This chain joins TRBV7-9 and TRBJ2-7; D is ambiguous. Germline V CDR1 and CDR2: SEHNR, FQNEAQ (reference sequence). Trimming left V 5 bases short and J 3 bases short, with 11 bases between. The CDR3 has 13 amino acids. The CDR3 nucleotides are TGTGCCAGCAGCCCCCGGACGTACTACGAGCAGTACTTC. Translated: CASSPRTYYEQYF.

This sequence joins TRBV11-3 and TRBJ2-1, with D unresolved. With 0 bases removed from V and 10 bases from J, the gap between germline ends came to 10 bases. The CDR3 sequence is 13 residues long. Germline CDR1 is SGHNT and CDR2 is YENEEA. The CDR3 loop reads CASSLDPTKEQFF. CDR3 nucleotides: TGTGCCAGCAGCTTAGACCCGACCAAGGAGCAGTTCTTC.

The J gene is TRBJ1-2, the V gene TRBV5-1; weak D call: TRBD1 (5 bases). Germline CDR1 SGHRS, CDR2 YFSETQ. This CDR3 has 15 residues. Trimming pared 7 bases from V and 8 bases from J, leaving 24 bases between. CDR3 residues: CASRSPPRAPVGYTF. As DNA, the CDR3 is TGCGCCAGCCGGTCCCCCCCCAGGGCCCCCGTGGGCTACACCTTC.

The CDR3 protein is CSASKNTGELFF. CDR3 bases: TGCAGCGCCTCGAAGAACACCGGGGAGCTGTTTTTT. The V and J genes are TRBV29-1 and TRBJ2-2; D call uncertain. The germline V gene encodes CDR1 SQVTM and CDR2 ANQGSEA. The CDR3 consists of 12 residues. V lost 7 bases and J 1 base, leaving 7 bases between the germline ends.

This clone was seen only once. The V gene is TRBV27, the J gene TRBJ1-6, with D hard to call. Germline values: CDR1 MNHEY, CDR2 SMNVEV (reference sequence). V gave up 3 bases and J gave up 3 bases, with 6 bases separating them. The CDR3 extends over 14 amino acids. CDR3 sequence: CASSLAVYNSPLHF. The DNA of the CDR3 is TGTGCCAGCAGTTTGGCCGTCTATAATTCACCCCTCCACTTT.

With respect to this clone: Other DNA sequences of this sample code for an identical CDR3. The V and J genes are TRBV19 and TRBJ1-5, with TRBD1 matching 7 bases. Germline CDR1 reads LNHDA; CDR2 reads SQIVND (reference sequence). This CDR3 comprises 14 residues. Germline trimming cut 5 bases from V and 4 bases from J; bases unmatched to any gene: 5. CDR3 sequence (DNA): TGTGCCAGTAGTGTCGACAGGGCGAATCAGCCCCAGCATTTT. This codes for CASSVDRANQPQHF.

Worth noting for this clone: Other nucleotide sequences from this sample produce the same CDR3. The V call is TRBV30, the J call TRBJ1-5; D ambiguous. Germline V gives CDR1 GTSNPN, CDR2 SVGIG (reference sequence). The CDR3 is made up of 13 amino acids. The V gene lost 0 bases and the J gene lost 4 bases, with 7 bases spanning the gap. In DNA, the CDR3 is TGTGCCTGGAGTGTCCAGGATAATCAGCCCCAGCATTTT. This gives the protein CAWSVQDNQPQHF.

The chain employs TRBV6-2 or TRBV6-3 and TRBJ2-7, with 8 bases lining up with TRBD1. The trim removed 2 bases at V and 4 bases at J, leaving 10 bases unmatched. CDR3 length: 16 residues. CDR1 and CDR2 (germline): MNHEY, SVGEGT. The CDR3 region is CASSYADRAQGYEQYF. CDR3 nucleotides: TGTGCCAGCAGTTACGCGGACAGGGCGCAAGGGTACGAGCAGTACTTC.

The chain uses TRBV6-5 and TRBJ1-2; D might be TRBD1 (5 bases). Looked up from germline, CDR1 is MNHEY and CDR2 is SVGAGI. V was clipped by 6 bases and J by 5 bases, with 16 bases between them. The CDR3 extends over 14 amino acids. The CDR3 DNA is TGTGCCAGCAGAAAGAGGGGAATAGGTTATGGCTACACCTTC. Protein: CASRKRGIGYGYTF.

The genes are TRBV7-9 and TRBJ2-2; TRBD1 agrees at 7 bases. CDR3 length equals 16 residues. CDR1 SEHNR and CDR2 FQNEAQ come from the germline V gene (reference sequence). The V segment lost 5 bases and the J segment 4 bases; nucleotides outside the gene matches: 10. This CDR3 is CASSLDLTGRTGELFF. Here the CDR3 DNA reads TGTGCCAGCAGCCTAGATTTGACAGGGCGCACCGGGGAGCTGTTTTTT.

The chain joins TRBV4-1 to TRBJ2-1; the D call may be TRBD1 or TRBD2 (5 bases each). CDR3 size: 16 residues. Germline-derived CDR1 and CDR2 are MGHRA and YSYEKL. V dropped 8 bases and J dropped 2 bases, with 19 bases sitting between them. CDR3 in amino acids: CASFRGEGRPYNEQFF. The CDR3 DNA sequence: TGCGCCAGCTTTAGGGGCGAGGGACGTCCCTACAATGAGCAGTTCTTC.

This chain uses TRBV18 with TRBJ1-2, with a possible D match to TRBD1 (5 bases). The CDR3 spans 17 residues. CDR1 and CDR2 (germline): KGHSH, LQKENI. The V end lost 6 bases, the J end lost 0 bases, and 20 bases lay between the germline ends. The CDR3 DNA reads TGTGCCAGCTCTAGTCCCGGGACGGAATTAGCTAACTATGGCTACACCTTC. Protein: CASSSPGTELANYGYTF.

This rearrangement joins TRBV6-1 to TRBJ1-5; D gene unclear. The V and J ends lost 6 bases and 6 bases respectively, with 12 bases between them. Germline lookup yields CDR1 MNHNS and CDR2 SASEGT. This CDR3 has 13 amino acids. The CDR3 nucleotides read TGTGCCAGCAGGCAGGATTCCAGTCAGCCCCAGCATTTT. Its translation is CASRQDSSQPQHF.

The rearrangement joins TRBV6-5 to TRBJ2-7; a weak D match, TRBD2 (6 bases). Germline V gene sequence: CDR1 MNHEY, CDR2 SVGAGI. CDR3 length: 14 residues. Trimming took off 6 bases at V and 3 bases at J, with 15 bases between the two ends. CDR3 nucleotide sequence: TGTGCCAGCAGGGAGTCGGGACTCAGCTACGAGCAGTACTTC. This encodes CASRESGLSYEQYF.

V gene TRBV19 combines with J gene TRBJ1-5, with D maybe TRBD1 (5 bases). The ends were cut back, 3 bases at V and 4 bases at J, with 13 bases in the middle. The CDR3 runs to 15 residues. The germline V gene has CDR1 LNHDA and CDR2 SQIVND (reference sequence). This chain's CDR3 is CASSITRAVNQPQHF. CDR3 nucleotides: TGTGCCAGTAGTATTACCAGGGCAGTTAATCAGCCCCAGCATTTT. Full variable domain (remainder filled in from reference TRBV19 and TRBJ1-5): DGGITQSPKYLFRKEGQNVTLSCEQNLNHDAMYWYRQDPGQGLRLIYYSQIVNDFQKGDIAEGYSVSREKKESFPLTVTSAQKNPTAFYLCASSITRAVNQPQHFGDGTRLSIL.

V and J are TRBV7-8 and TRBJ1-2, with 8 nucleotides matching TRBD1. The V segment lost 5 bases and the J segment 3 bases; nucleotides outside the gene matches: 14. The CDR3 spans 17 residues. CDR1 SGHVS and CDR2 FQNEAQ come from the germline V gene. The CDR3 spells CASSLRQGASLDYGYTF. The CDR3 DNA reads TGTGCCAGCAGCCTAAGGCAGGGGGCCTCACTGGACTATGGCTACACCTTC.

This rearrangement joins TRBV12-3 or TRBV12-4 to TRBJ2-3; D not certain. V was trimmed by 5 bases and J by 4 bases, leaving 10 bases between them. CDR3 length: 13 amino acids. The CDR3 here is CASSPPGPDTQYF. The CDR3 DNA sequence: TGTGCCAGCAGTCCCCCCGGGCCAGATACGCAGTATTTT.

The rearrangement links TRBV7-3 to TRBJ2-3; 11 bases agree with TRBD1. This CDR3 comprises 20 residues. Germline lookup yields CDR1 SGHTA and CDR2 FQGTGA. Germline trimming cut 2 bases from V and 0 bases from J; bases unmatched to any gene: 13. CDR3: CASSLGQWTGGGPSTDTQYF. The CDR3 region has the DNA TGTGCCAGCAGCTTAGGTCAATGGACAGGGGGCGGACCAAGCACAGATACGCAGTATTTT.

The CDR3 nucleotides read TGTGCCACCGGGCGAGCGGGGGCGTCATACAATGAGCAGTTCTTC. Protein product: CATGRAGASYNEQFF. V is TRBV10-3 and J is TRBJ2-1, with TRBD2 identical over 8 bases. CDR3 length: 15 residues. CDR1 ENHRY and CDR2 SYGVKD come from the germline V gene. The junction had 12 bases not matched to a gene; V was cut back by 10 bases and J by 4 bases.

This sequence joins TRBV30 and TRBJ2-7; 9 nucleotides line up with TRBD1. CDR1 is GTSNPN, CDR2 SVGIG, per germline (reference sequence). V lost 5 bases and J lost 3; bases outside the gene matches: 5. The CDR3 is 13 residues long. The CDR3 here is CAWSTGGLYEQYF. The CDR3 DNA is TGTGCCTGGTCGACAGGGGGTCTCTACGAGCAGTACTTC. The whole variable domain, remainder taken from reference TRBV30 and TRBJ2-7, is SQTIHQWPATLVQPVGSPLSLECTVEGTSNPNLYWYRQAAGRGLQLLFYSVGIGQISSEVPQNLSASRPQDRQFILSSKKLLLSDSGFYLCAWSTGGLYEQYFGPGTRLTVT.

The chain carries TRBV18 and TRBJ1-3; unclear D gene. The CDR3 covers 17 residues. In germline, CDR1 is KGHSH, CDR2 LQKENI. V lost 0 bases, J lost 3 bases, and 15 bases lay in between. For the CDR3, the DNA is TGTGCCAGCTCACCACCGGGAGGTACGGTGGATGGAAACACCATATATTTT. It codes for CASSPPGGTVDGNTIYF.

J is TRBJ2-1 and V is TRBV5-4, with TRBD2 matching 8 bases. V dropped 0 bases and J dropped 15; count of bases not matched to a gene: 5. Germline V gene sequence: CDR1 SGHNT, CDR2 YYREEE (reference sequence). The CDR3 spans 12 residues. CDR3 region: CASSLAAGARFF. As DNA, the CDR3 is TGTGCCAGCAGCTTGGCAGCGGGAGCTAGGTTCTTC.

The table lists this clone with a few counts. The junction differs from germline at one of its ends, possibly a read error. J is TRBJ1-5 and V is TRBV3-1 (or the pseudogene TRBV3-2); D not resolved. The CDR3 extends over 15 amino acids. CDR1 and CDR2 (germline): LGHDT, YNNKEL (reference sequence). CDR3 nucleotide sequence: TGTGCCAGCAGCAAAGACATCGATAGCAATCAGCCCCAGCATTTT. The encoded protein is CASSKDIDSNQPQHF.

The chain is built from TRBV5-1 and TRBJ2-2; D ambiguous. Trimming removed 0 bases at V and 2 bases at J, with 8 bases between. This CDR3 region has 15 residues. Germline loops: CDR1 SGHRS, CDR2 YFSETQ. The CDR3 reads CASSLGWGNTGELFF. The CDR3 DNA reads as TGCGCCAGCAGCTTGGGATGGGGTAACACCGGGGAGCTGTTTTTT.

This chain uses TRBV11-2 with TRBJ1-1; the D is unclear. Trimming left V 5 bases short and J 3 bases short, with 13 bases between. Germline CDR1 SGHAT, CDR2 FQNNGV. This CDR3 is 14 amino acids long. CDR3: CASSPVGVDTEAFF. CDR3 nucleotides: TGTGCCAGCAGCCCGGTCGGGGTGGACACTGAAGCTTTCTTT.